This T cell receptor beta chain was obtained from a study of T and B cells in COVID-19 patients. Study conclusions and caveats: Patients with COVID-19 reportedly showed strongly skewed T cell receptor beta variable and joining gene usage. Active COVID-19 showed highly clonal TRB repertoires; recovery showed diversity and richness above healthy donors.

Multiplex PCR with BIOMED2 TRB-A/B primer pools amplified TRB rearrangements. TCRdb re-derived calls from the multiplex PCR reads in MiXCR, one entry per CDR3 protein. The table has about 17,000 distinct CDR3 sequences, 25% to 35% seen once. Blood genomic DNA input for TRB amplification was about 240-550 ng. Trimming took 0 bases from V and 3 from J, leaving 14 bases between them. CDR1 LNHNV and CDR2 YYDKDF come from the germline V gene (reference sequence). The CDR3 length is 16 residues. Concerning this clonotype itself: As yet, its antigen is unknown.

The sample comprised blood. The J gene is TRBJ1-1, the V gene TRBV15, with a possible D match to TRBD1 (5 bases). This clonotype was sampled from a human donor who had recovered from COVID-19. CDR3 sequence reads: CATSRDYAGADTEAFF. CDR3 nucleotides: TGTGCCACCAGCAGAGATTATGCCGGGGCGGACACTGAAGCTTTCTTT. The full variable domain, with the rest looked up from reference TRBV15 and TRBJ1-1, is DAMVIQNPRYQVTQFGKPVTLSCSQTLNHNVMYWYQQKSSQAPKLLFHYYDKDFNNEADTPDNFQSRRPNTSFCFLDIRSPGLGDTAMYLCATSRDYAGADTEAFFGQGTRLTVV.